These T cell receptor beta chains were read from a single sample in a study of cytomegalovirus exposure and HLA in healthy donors. The protocol was immunoSEQ multiplex PCR, while the TCRdb copy is restricted to in-frame clones and leaves out a portion. The repertoire consists of 200,000 to 250,000 clones, with about 81% occurring once and the leading ten covering 5.4%. Sequenced sample: PBMCs. The receptors were sampled from a woman aged 40 to 49 in good health and CMV-seropositive. Each CDR3 is given with its conserved first and last residue. Fields, in order: V gene, clone size, J gene, D gene, CDR3 DNA, CDR3 protein. D genes are given only for firm matches. Only part of the rows carry a size: once, few, many, or a class if the clone is expanded.

TRBV11-2	once	TRBJ1-2	-	TGTGCCAGCAGCTTAGTTGTAATGGGAGGACTCCGGACTCCTGGCTACACCTTC	CASSLVVMGGLRTPGYTF
TRBV5-8	once	TRBJ2-1	TRBD2	TGTGCCAGCAGCTTCGGACTAGCGGGAGTAGAATCACAGAATGAGCAGTTCTTC	CASSFGLAGVESQNEQFF
TRBV10-3	-	TRBJ1-2	-	TGTGCCATCAGTGAGTCTACACTAAACTATGGCTACACCTTC	CAISESTLNYGYTF
TRBV10-3	few	TRBJ2-7	-	TGTGCCATCAGGCGGGTGTCTAACTACGAGCAGTACTTC	CAIRRVSNYEQYF
TRBV10-3	-	TRBJ2-5	TRBD1	TGTGCCATCAGTGGCGACAGGGCCACGGAGACCCAGTACTTC	CAISGDRATETQYF
TRBV25-1	-	TRBJ1-2	-	TGTGCCAGCAGTGAATACAGGGTTTCGCTTGCGAGAGGCTACACCTTC	CASSEYRVSLARGYTF
TRBV14	-	TRBJ1-1	-	TGTGCCAGCAGCCAAGAAGAGCACCTAGAAGCTTTCTTT	CASSQEEHLEAFF
TRBV5-1	-	TRBJ1-1	TRBD1	TGCGCCAGCAGCTTGGCGGGGACAGGGAGGGCTGAAGCTTTCTTT	CASSLAGTGRAEAFF
TRBV20-1	few	TRBJ2-3	-	TGCAGTGCTACCTTACTAGATACGCAGTATTTT	CSATLLDTQYF
TRBV25-1	-	TRBJ2-1	TRBD2	TGTGCCAGCAGTGAATTTACTAGCGGGATAGGGCAGTTCTTC	CASSEFTSGIGQFF
TRBV5-8	-	TRBJ1-5	TRBD1	TGTGCCAGCAGCGCCAGGGGGAGTCTGCGGAGCAATCAGCCCCAGCATTTT	CASSARGSLRSNQPQHF
TRBV9	-	TRBJ2-7	-	TGTGCCAGCAGCGTAGGAGGACAAGGTGTTTACGAGCAGTACTTC	CASSVGGQGVYEQYF
TRBV11-3	-	TRBJ1-2	-	TGTGCCAGCAGCTTAGACGCAGGGAAGGCCTATGGCTACACCTTC	CASSLDAGKAYGYTF
TRBV5-8	-	TRBJ2-7	-	TGTGCCAGCAGCTTGGGACAGGTAGCCTACGAGCAGTACTTC	CASSLGQVAYEQYF
TRBV14	-	TRBJ2-3	-	TGTGCCAGCAGCCAAGGAGTTAGCTTTCAGTATTTT	CASSQGVSFQYF
TRBV4-3	-	TRBJ1-1	-	TGCGCCAGCAGCCAAGATGATTTGGGCCGTCGAAACACTGAAGCTTTCTTT	CASSQDDLGRRNTEAFF
TRBV7-9	-	TRBJ2-3	TRBD2	TGTGCCAGCAGCCTTGAGCGGGAAGGGACAGATACGCAGTATTTT	CASSLEREGTDTQYF
TRBV28	-	TRBJ2-5	-	TGTGCCAGCATTCCCGGGGGGCGTAGACAAGAGACCCAGTACTTC	CASIPGGRRQETQYF
TRBV9	-	TRBJ2-2	-	TGTGCCAGCACTGCGAACACCGGGGAGCTGTTTTTT	CASTANTGELFF
TRBV7-9	-	TRBJ2-3	TRBD2	TGTGCCAGCAGCCTCATTTTCCCCCAGCCGGGAGGGAGAGATACGCAGTATTTT	CASSLIFPQPGGRDTQYF
TRBV11-2	-	TRBJ2-7	-	TGTGCCAGCAGCTCGGACTACTCCTACGAGCAGTACTTC	CASSSDYSYEQYF
TRBV30	-	TRBJ1-1	TRBD1	TGTGCCTGGAGGGGACAGGGTATGGGCACTGAAGCTTTCTTT	CAWRGQGMGTEAFF
TRBV6-6	-	TRBJ2-1	TRBD1	TGTGCCAGCAGTTACTCTGGGGACAGAGGTGATGAGCAGTTCTTC	CASSYSGDRGDEQFF
TRBV6-5	-	TRBJ2-7	-	TGTGCCAGCAGCAAACCGGGACACATCTCCTACGAGCAGTACTTC	CASSKPGHISYEQYF
TRBV2	-	TRBJ2-3	-	TGTGCCAGCAGTGATGAATACACCCGCACAGATACGCAGTATTTT	CASSDEYTRTDTQYF
TRBV7-9	-	TRBJ2-3	TRBD2	TGTGCCAGCAGCCTACAATTTATCAGCGGGACCCCTGGGTATTTT	CASSLQFISGTPGYF
TRBV6-5	-	TRBJ2-2	-	TGTGCCAGCAGTAGCGGTTTGTACACCGGGGAGCTGTTTTTT	CASSSGLYTGELFF
TRBV7-8	-	TRBJ2-7	-	TGTGCCAGCACAGGGGCGGGAGCGAGTTACGAGCAGTACTTC	CASTGAGASYEQYF
TRBV28	-	TRBJ1-2	-	TGTGCCAGTCAGAGGGGGGGCTCTTATGGCTACACCTTC	CASQRGGSYGYTF
TRBV6-5	-	TRBJ2-7	-	TGTGCCAGCAGTTACGGCCGGGTACCCGAGCAGTACTTC	CASSYGRVPEQYF
TRBV6-5	-	TRBJ1-1	-	TGTGCCAGCAGTTACTCGCCAGGAAAGAACACTGAAGCTTTCTTT	CASSYSPGKNTEAFF
TRBV11-2	-	TRBJ2-5	TRBD1	TGTGCCAGCAGCTTATCCGGGACAGGGGTTTCGGAGACCCAGTACTTC	CASSLSGTGVSETQYF
TRBV9	few	TRBJ2-7	-	TGTGCCAGCAGCCCCTCCGGGACAAGTTACTACGAGCAGTACTTC	CASSPSGTSYYEQYF
TRBV7-6	few	TRBJ2-1	TRBD1	TGTGCCAGCAGCTCCGGGACAGGGATATACAATGAGCAGTTCTTC	CASSSGTGIYNEQFF
TRBV27	-	TRBJ2-3	-	TGTGCCAGCAGTTTTAGTCGGGCAGATACGCAGTATTTT	CASSFSRADTQYF
TRBV9	-	TRBJ1-1	TRBD1	TGTGCCAGCAGCGGCCCAGGACAGGGGAGGTTTCCTGAAGCTTTCTTT	CASSGPGQGRFPEAFF
TRBV7-2	once	TRBJ2-7	-	TGTGCCAGCAGCTCTTCGCGGGTCTACGAGCAGTACTTC	CASSSSRVYEQYF
TRBV7-3	-	TRBJ2-2	TRBD2	TGTGCCAGCAGCTTAACAGCTAGCGGGGGGCCTGGGCAGTACGGGGAGCTGTTTTTT	CASSLTASGGPGQYGELFF
TRBV19	-	TRBJ1-1	TRBD1	TGTGCCAGTAGTCGCCGAACGGGGGGGGAGGCAGGGGGACGGGAAGCTTTCTTT	CASSRRTGGEAGGREAFF
TRBV7-9	-	TRBJ1-1	-	TGTGCCAGCAGCTTACGATCCGGGTTAGAAGCTTTCTTT	CASSLRSGLEAFF
TRBV11-3	once	TRBJ2-3	TRBD1	TGTGCCAGCAGCCGTCAGAGAGGGGGCTCCGTCCCAGATACGCAGTATTTT	CASSRQRGGSVPDTQYF
TRBV5-6	-	TRBJ2-2	TRBD1	TGTGCCAGCAGCTTCGGGACAGGAAACACCGGGGAGCTGTTTTTT	CASSFGTGNTGELFF
TRBV10-3	-	TRBJ2-2	-	TGTGCCATCAGTGGACCCGCGGGGGCGCCCGGGGAGCTGTTTTTT	CAISGPAGAPGELFF
TRBV5-1	-	TRBJ1-4	-	TGCGCCAGCAGCTCGGGACAACTCACTCGGGAAAAACTGTTTTTT	CASSSGQLTREKLFF
TRBV5-4	-	TRBJ2-6	-	TGTGCCAGCAGCTTGGGCGGAATGGTCGGGGCCAACGTCCTGACTTTC	CASSLGGMVGANVLTF
TRBV30	-	TRBJ2-5	-	TGTGCCTGGAGGACTGGTATAGAGACCCAGTACTTC	CAWRTGIETQYF
TRBV27	-	TRBJ1-1	-	TGTGCCAGCAGCGCGTTGGGCCGCACTGAAGCTTTCTTT	CASSALGRTEAFF
TRBV4-1	-	TRBJ1-5	-	TGCGCCAGCAGCCAAGGGGTAGGGGGTCCCCAGCATTTT	CASSQGVGGPQHF
TRBV5-8	-	TRBJ1-4	TRBD1	TGTGCCAGCAGCAGGACAGGGACCCAACCCAATGAAAAACTGTTTTTT	CASSRTGTQPNEKLFF
TRBV4-2	once	TRBJ2-2	-	TGTGCCAGCAGCCGAGACACCGGGGAGCTGTTTTTT	CASSRDTGELFF
TRBV16	-	TRBJ2-5	-	TGTGCCAGCAGCCAAGACTTAGAAGAGACCCAGTACTTC	CASSQDLEETQYF